The 14 T cell receptor beta chains listed next were all sequenced from one sample in a study of CD8 T cells in Susac syndrome. Random hexamers served to reverse transcribe roughly 0.45 to 1 ug RNA. TCRdb ran MiXCR on the immunoSEQ multiplex PCR reads and lists one entry per CDR3 protein. The sample contains roughly 200,000 distinct CDR3 sequences, about 95% of which appear only once. The sequencing input was CD4+ T cells from PBMCs. These receptors originate from a human donor with multiple sclerosis.

V is TRBV24-1 and J is TRBJ1-6; no definite D call. The V end lost 8 bases, the J end lost 7 bases, and 11 bases lay between the germline ends. This CDR3 has 13 amino acids. Germline CDR1 is KGHDR and CDR2 is SFDVKD. This CDR3 reads CATIHETNSPLHF. The CDR3 DNA reads as TGTGCCACCATTCACGAGACCAATTCACCCCTCCACTTT.

In this sample, this clonotype turned up once. V is TRBV20-1 and J is TRBJ1-2; D not certain. The CDR3 is made up of 12 amino acids. In germline, CDR1 is DFQATT, CDR2 SNEGSKA (reference sequence). Trimming stripped 3 bases from V and 1 base from J, with 6 bases between. This CDR3 reads CSARSINYGYTF. In DNA form, the CDR3 reads TGCAGTGCTAGGTCCATTAACTATGGCTACACCTTC.

This chain connects TRBV6-5 to TRBJ2-5; D call uncertain. The CDR3 consists of 15 residues. V dropped 1 base and J dropped 1 base, with 10 bases sitting between them. Germline loops: CDR1 MNHEY, CDR2 SVGAGI. The CDR3 sequence is CASSYYAVIQETQYF. The CDR3 bases are TGTGCCAGCAGTTACTACGCGGTTATCCAAGAGACCCAGTACTTC.

The chain couples TRBV27 to TRBJ1-2; 10 nucleotides align to TRBD1. Unmatched junction bases numbered 3, after V lost 5 bases and J lost 6 bases. CDR1 and CDR2 from the germline V gene are MNHEY and SMNVEV (reference sequence). The CDR3 runs 13 residues. CDR3 coding DNA: TGTGCCAGCAGTATGACAGGGGGCGATGGCTACACCTTC. Translation: CASSMTGGDGYTF.

The rearrangement joins TRBV29-1 to TRBJ1-5; D remains ambiguous. The CDR3 runs to 12 residues. The germline V and J ends were trimmed by 0 bases and 5 bases, with 5 bases remaining between them. The germline V gene encodes CDR1 SQVTM and CDR2 ANQGSEA. The CDR3 coding sequence is TGCAGCGTTGAAGATGGTGATCAGCCCCAGCATTTT. Protein sequence: CSVEDGDQPQHF.

V gene TRBV25-1 combines with J gene TRBJ1-2; 7 bases agree with TRBD1. The CDR3 spans 15 residues. Trimming cost V 7 bases and J 0 bases; bases outside gene matches: 8. The germline gives CDR1 MGHDK, CDR2 SYGVNS. The CDR3 sequence is CASTGWTGANYGYTF. As DNA, the CDR3 is TGTGCCAGCACTGGATGGACAGGAGCTAACTATGGCTACACCTTC.

The chain joins TRBV20-1 to TRBJ2-3; 9 bases map to TRBD2. This CDR3 region has 14 residues. Germline V gene data show CDR1 as DFQATT and CDR2 as SNEGSKA (reference sequence). The trim removed 6 bases at V and 5 bases at J, leaving 9 bases unmatched. CDR3 protein: CSAVPGLAVDTQYF. CDR3 DNA: TGCAGTGCAGTACCGGGACTAGCAGTAGATACGCAGTATTTT.

This clonotype showed up just a few times. J is TRBJ2-3 and V is TRBV14; D might be TRBD2 (6 bases). The germline V gene encodes CDR1 SGHDN and CDR2 FVKESK. V lost 4 bases to trimming and J lost 6 bases, with 20 bases between them. The CDR3 consists of 16 residues. CDR3 DNA: TGTGCCAGCAGCCTTCAGACGGCGGGACCGTGGGATACGCAGTATTTT. Translation: CASSLQTAGPWDTQYF.

This chain connects TRBV3-1 to TRBJ2-5; 11 bases line up with TRBD2. CDR3 length: 15 residues. V lost 0 bases and J lost 11; bases outside the gene matches: 8. The V gene's germline CDR1 is LGHDT and CDR2 YNNKEL (reference sequence). CDR3 DNA sequence: TGTGCCAGCAGCCAAGAGGCCGGGACTAGCGGCATACAGTACTTC. Encoded protein: CASSQEAGTSGIQYF.

The chain uses TRBV20-1 and TRBJ1-2, with D perhaps matching TRBD1 (6 bases). The CDR3 covers 13 residues. Germline V gene lookup returns CDR1 DFQATT and CDR2 SNEGSKA (reference sequence). The germline V and J ends were trimmed by 7 bases and 8 bases, with 20 bases remaining between them. As DNA, the CDR3 is TGCAGTGTAAAGGGGGACGGATATAAGGGCTACACCTTC. Its translation is CSVKGDGYKGYTF.

The chain links TRBV20-1 to TRBJ2-1; possible D gene TRBD2, 5 bases. There are 11 residues in the CDR3. Germline V gene lookup returns CDR1 DFQATT and CDR2 SNEGSKA (reference sequence). V was clipped by 5 bases and J by 7 bases, with 9 bases between them. CDR3 bases: TGCAGTGCTGGGCCGGGGAATGAGCAGTTCTTC. Protein: CSAGPGNEQFF.

The V and J genes are TRBV28 and TRBJ2-3; a possible D gene is TRBD2 (5 bases). Germline values: CDR1 MDHEN, CDR2 SYDVKM. Trimming shortened V by 5 bases and J by 2 bases, and 8 bases separated the two germline ends. This CDR3 contains 13 residues. This CDR3 is CASSSRDTDTQYF. Written as DNA, the CDR3 is TGTGCCAGCAGTAGCCGGGACACAGATACGCAGTATTTT.

The genes are TRBV20-1 and TRBJ1-5, with D possibly TRBD1 on 5 matching bases. CDR3 size: 15 residues. Germline V lookup: CDR1 DFQATT, CDR2 SNEGSKA (reference sequence). V gave up 2 bases and J gave up 3 bases, with 14 bases separating them. The CDR3 region is CSARLSTGPNQPQHF. DNA for the CDR3: TGCAGTGCTAGACTTTCGACGGGGCCCAATCAGCCCCAGCATTTT.

The rearrangement links TRBV7-3 to TRBJ1-2; the D is unclear. CDR3 length: 15 residues. Germline CDR1 SGHTA, CDR2 FQGTGA. The V gene lost 5 bases and the J gene lost 3 bases, with 16 bases spanning the gap. The CDR3 DNA reads as TGTGCCAGCAGCCCAGGAGGACGCCCGGACTATGGCTACACCTTC. It translates to CASSPGGRPDYGYTF. The full variable domain, its missing parts supplied by reference TRBV7-3 and TRBJ1-2, is GAGVSQTPSNKVTEKGKYVELRCDPISGHTALYWYRQSLGQGPEFLIYFQGTGAADDSGLPNDRFFAVRPEGSVSTLKIQRTERGDSAVYLCASSPGGRPDYGYTFGSGTRLTVV.